What follows are 28 T cell receptor beta chains derived from one specimen sequenced in a study of blood T cell repertoires in COVID-19. Sequenced by immunoSEQ multiplex PCR; TCRdb stores in-frame clones only, minus some. The sample has more than 200,000 clones, 80% to 90% seen once. Sequenced material: PBMCs or T cells enriched from blood (not recorded which). All receptors derive from a man in his forties who had recovered from COVID-19.

The chain employs TRBV28 and TRBJ1-4; D unclear. Per the germline V gene, CDR1 is MDHEN and CDR2 is SYDVKM. Trimming took off 4 bases at V and 5 bases at J, with 5 bases between the two ends. CDR3 length equals 12 residues. CDR3 nucleotide sequence: TGTGCCAGCAGTTCCCGGAATGAAAAACTGTTTTTT. It specifies CASSSRNEKLFF.

V usage is TRBV18 and J usage is TRBJ2-7, with a tentative D call TRBD1 (6 bases). The CDR3 loop spans 15 amino acids. CDR1 KGHSH and CDR2 LQKENI come from the germline V gene. Trimming removed 4 bases at V and 0 bases at J, with 13 bases between. This chain's CDR3 is CASSRRDTFSYEQYF. For the CDR3, the DNA is TGTGCCAGCTCACGCCGGGACACCTTCTCCTACGAGCAGTACTTC. The variable domain in full, with the rest retrieved from reference TRBV18 and TRBJ2-7, is NAGVMQNPRHLVRRRGQEARLRCSPMKGHSHVYWYRQLPEEGLKFMVYLQKENIIDESGMPKERFSAEFPKEGPSILRIQQVVRGDSAAYFCASSRRDTFSYEQYFGPGTRLTVT.

This clone was observed once. This chain connects TRBV7-9 to TRBJ2-5, with 12 nucleotides matching TRBD2. With 4 bases clipped from V and 5 bases from J, the junction kept 11 bases outside the gene matches. The germline gives CDR1 SEHNR, CDR2 FQNEAQ (reference sequence). This CDR3 spans 17 amino acids. CDR3 in DNA: TGTGCCAGCAGCTCCACCCGACTAGCGGGAGAGTTGGAGACCCAGTACTTC. It specifies CASSSTRLAGELETQYF.

V is TRBV9 and J is TRBJ1-1; 7 bases fit TRBD1. J lost 11 bases, V lost 2 bases, and 6 bases had no gene match. The CDR3 loop spans 12 amino acids. Germline loops: CDR1 SGDLS, CDR2 YYNGEE. Here the CDR3 DNA reads TGTGCCAGCAGCGTTCCAGGGGGGATGGCTTTCTTT. It is translated as CASSVPGGMAFF.

This clone was observed a handful of times. The sample holds other DNA sequences that translate to the same CDR3. CDR3 coding DNA: TGTGCCAGCTCCCCCGGTTTGAACACTGAAGCTTTCTTT. Amino acids: CASSPGLNTEAFF. The chain joins TRBV18 to TRBJ1-1; D is unresolved. This CDR3 spans 13 amino acids. The V gene's germline CDR1 is KGHSH and CDR2 LQKENI. The ends were cut back, 6 bases at V and 0 bases at J, with 8 bases in the middle.

In DNA, the CDR3 is TGTGCCTGGAGTGCTGGGTCCCCCGGGCAGCCCCAGCATTTT. This sequence encodes CAWSAGSPGQPQHF. J is TRBJ1-5 and V is TRBV30; no reliable D call. Germline V gene sequence: CDR1 GTSNPN, CDR2 SVGIG (reference sequence). Trimming took 1 base from V and 7 from J, leaving 14 bases between them. CDR3 length: 14 residues.

The chain couples TRBV19 to TRBJ1-2, with D unresolved. CDR3 size: 12 residues. CDR1 and CDR2 (germline): LNHDA, SQIVND (reference sequence). The V end lost 3 bases, the J end lost 4 bases, and 6 bases lay between the germline ends. The CDR3 DNA reads TGTGCCAGTAGTATCCCCAGCTATGGCTACACCTTC. It encodes CASSIPSYGYTF. Using reference TRBV19 and TRBJ1-2 for the parts outside the CDR3, the full variable domain is DGGITQSPKYLFRKEGQNVTLSCEQNLNHDAMYWYRQDPGQGLRLIYYSQIVNDFQKGDIAEGYSVSREKKESFPLTVTSAQKNPTAFYLCASSIPSYGYTFGSGTRLTVV.

This clone was observed a few times. The V call is TRBV21-1, the J call TRBJ2-3; no check of the table's D call, TRBD1, against the DNA was made. TRBV21-1 is annotated as a pseudogene. The CDR3 consists of 12 residues. The CDR3 sequence: CARLGAGDTQYF. The CDR3 DNA reads TGTGCCCGTCTGGGGGCTGGGGATACGCAGTATTTT.

The chain is built from TRBV10-3 and TRBJ1-2, with a possible D match to TRBD1 (6 bases). From germline, CDR1 is ENHRY and CDR2 SYGVKD. The V end was cut by 2 bases, the J end by 0 bases, with 16 bases between. The CDR3 totals 17 residues. The CDR3 coding sequence is TGTGCCATCAGTGAGAATCCACAGGGAGGGTCTAACTATGGCTACACCTTC. Amino acid sequence: CAISENPQGGSNYGYTF.

The V call is TRBV6-2 or TRBV6-3, the J call TRBJ2-3; D perhaps matches TRBD2 (6 bases). CDR3 length equals 15 residues. V was trimmed by 2 bases and J by 3 bases, leaving 12 bases between them. The V gene's germline CDR1 is MNHEY and CDR2 SVGEGT. As DNA, the CDR3 is TGTGCCAGCAGTTACGACGGGAGCTGGACAGATACGCAGTATTTT. This sequence encodes CASSYDGSWTDTQYF.

V gene TRBV2 combines with J gene TRBJ1-2; 9 nucleotides line up with TRBD1. The CDR3 totals 14 residues. The J segment lost 8 bases and the V segment lost 6 bases, leaving 10 bases of the junction unmatched. Germline V gives CDR1 SNHLY, CDR2 FYNNEI. CDR3 DNA sequence: TGTGCCAGCAGGCGACGACAGGGGGAACGGGGCTACACCTTC. Protein product: CASRRRQGERGYTF.

The chain is built from TRBV10-3 and TRBJ2-7; TRBD2 matches 11 bases. Germline V gene data show CDR1 as ENHRY and CDR2 as SYGVKD. This CDR3 has 14 residues. V dropped 4 bases and J dropped 3; count of bases not matched to a gene: 2. CDR3 nucleotide sequence: TGTGCCATCAGTGCGACTAGCGGGGTCTACGAGCAGTACTTC. This codes for CAISATSGVYEQYF.

The genes are TRBV18 and TRBJ2-7; 7 positions match TRBD2. Per germline, CDR1 KGHSH and CDR2 LQKENI. The CDR3 is made up of 13 amino acids. V gave up 2 bases and J gave up 2 bases; unmatched junction bases: 0. The chain's CDR3 is CASSPGRAYEQYF. For the CDR3, the DNA is TGTGCCAGCTCACCAGGGAGGGCCTACGAGCAGTACTTC.

This rearrangement joins TRBV15 to TRBJ2-1, with TRBD2 matching over 9 bases. The CDR3 contains 15 residues. Germline loops: CDR1 LNHNV, CDR2 YYDKDF (reference sequence). Trimming at V came to 0 bases and at J to 4 bases, leaving 1 base not matched to a gene. The CDR3 sequence is CATSRDSGGYNEQFF. DNA of the CDR3: TGTGCCACCAGCAGAGATAGCGGGGGTTACAATGAGCAGTTCTTC.

The V call is TRBV28, the J call TRBJ2-7, with a tentative D call TRBD2 (6 bases). This CDR3 region has 15 residues. V lost 6 bases, J lost 4 bases, and 19 bases lay in between. From germline, CDR1 is MDHEN and CDR2 SYDVKM. This CDR3 is CASRIGTSSGYEQYF. For the CDR3, the DNA is TGTGCCAGCAGAATCGGGACTTCCTCGGGGTACGAGCAGTACTTC.

The gene calls are TRBV7-2 and TRBJ2-1; 7 bases line up with TRBD1. Trimming removed 0 bases from V and 7 bases from J; junction bases left unmatched: 9. This CDR3 is built from 16 residues. In germline, CDR1 is SGHTA, CDR2 FQGNSA. CDR3: CASSLASQTGLNEQFF. Written as DNA, the CDR3 is TGTGCCAGCAGCTTAGCGAGCCAGACAGGGCTGAATGAGCAGTTCTTC.

The J gene is TRBJ1-1, the V gene TRBV19; D perhaps matches TRBD1 (6 bases). Trimming left V 6 bases short and J 11 bases short, with 16 bases between. The germline V gene encodes CDR1 LNHDA and CDR2 SQIVND (reference sequence). The CDR3 sequence is 12 residues long. The DNA of the CDR3 is TGTGCCAGTAGGAACGAGAGGACAGTTGCTTTCTTT. It is translated as CASRNERTVAFF.

This chain joins TRBV7-6 and TRBJ2-1; D perhaps matches TRBD1 (6 bases). The CDR3 consists of 16 residues. Germline lookup yields CDR1 SGHVS and CDR2 FNYEAQ. V was trimmed by 4 bases and J by 4 bases, leaving 17 bases between them. In DNA form, the CDR3 reads TGTGCCAGCAGCTCCGGGACAAGTTCAAGATACAATGAGCAGTTCTTC. Protein: CASSSGTSSRYNEQFF.

This chain joins TRBV30 and TRBJ2-1; 11 bases are a match to TRBD2. Trimming removed 7 bases from V and 4 bases from J; junction bases left unmatched: 6. The CDR3 covers 14 residues. Germline V lookup: CDR1 GTSNPN, CDR2 SVGIG (reference sequence). The CDR3, as DNA: TGTGCCTCGTCGGGACTAGCGGTTTACAATGAGCAGTTCTTC. It translates to CASSGLAVYNEQFF.

This clone occurred once. The chain recombines TRBV6-6 with TRBJ2-1; 8 nucleotides agree with TRBD1. The CDR3 sequence is 15 residues long. V lost 5 bases and J lost 5; bases outside the gene matches: 8. The V gene's germline CDR1 is MNHNY and CDR2 SVGAGI (reference sequence). The CDR3 spells CASSPRTGPDNEQFF. The CDR3, as DNA: TGTGCCAGCAGTCCCAGGACAGGGCCGGACAATGAGCAGTTCTTC.

This clone was seen repeatedly, ten times or more. The V gene is TRBV5-1, the J gene TRBJ1-5; D possibly corresponds to TRBD1 (6 bases). The CDR3 consists of 14 residues. CDR1 and CDR2 from the germline V gene are SGHRS and YFSETQ. Trimming left V 0 bases short and J 5 bases short, with 9 bases between. The CDR3 sequence is CASSLAGGHQPQHF. The DNA of the CDR3 is TGCGCCAGCAGCTTGGCCGGGGGGCATCAGCCCCAGCATTTT.

The sample holds many counts of this clone. The V call is TRBV7-3, the J call TRBJ1-2; D possibly corresponds to TRBD1 (6 bases). V lost 4 bases and J lost 3, with 30 bases in between. Germline assignment: CDR1 SGHTA and CDR2 FQGTGA. This CDR3 comprises 20 residues. The CDR3 reads CASSSRGSSNEKGGDYGYTF. In DNA, the CDR3 is TGTGCCAGCAGCTCCAGAGGCTCCTCAAACGAAAAAGGGGGTGACTATGGCTACACCTTC.

V gene TRBV30 combines with J gene TRBJ1-3; D not certain. Trimming took off 0 bases at V and 0 bases at J, with 9 bases between the two ends. Per germline, CDR1 GTSNPN and CDR2 SVGIG (reference sequence). The CDR3 loop spans 15 amino acids. CDR3 protein: CAWSVLVFSGNTIYF. The CDR3 bases are TGTGCCTGGAGTGTATTAGTCTTCTCTGGAAACACCATATATTTT.

The V and J genes are TRBV5-1 and TRBJ2-7; D might be TRBD2 (5 bases). V was pared by 4 bases and J by 6 bases, with 14 bases between. Per germline, CDR1 SGHRS and CDR2 YFSETQ. The CDR3 has 13 amino acids. The CDR3 spells CASSHTRAREQYF. CDR3 bases: TGCGCCAGCAGCCATACTAGAGCGCGCGAGCAGTACTTC.

The V and J genes are TRBV5-1 and TRBJ1-4; D ambiguous. Germline assignment: CDR1 SGHRS and CDR2 YFSETQ. V was cut by 2 bases and J by 2 bases, with 7 bases left in between. The CDR3 has 14 amino acids. The CDR3 nucleotides are TGCGCCAGCAGCTTATCGTCGACTAATGAAAAACTGTTTTTT. It is translated as CASSLSSTNEKLFF.

As for this clone: At the DNA level, this CDR3 is encoded by other sequences in the same sample as well. The genes are TRBV15 and TRBJ2-1; 7 nucleotides line up with TRBD1. CDR1 and CDR2 from the germline V gene are LNHNV and YYDKDF (reference sequence). The CDR3 has 13 amino acids. V lost 6 bases, J lost 6 bases, and 5 bases stayed unmatched. CDR3 sequence reads: CATSRGQFNEQFF. DNA for the CDR3: TGTGCCACCAGTAGGGGACAGTTCAATGAGCAGTTCTTC.

CDR3 protein: CASSPPNRPQGTQPQHF. As DNA, the CDR3 is TGTGCCAGCTCACCACCGAATCGTCCGCAGGGCACTCAGCCCCAGCATTTT. The V call is TRBV18, the J call TRBJ1-5; a possible D gene is TRBD1 (5 bases). The germline V and J ends were trimmed by 0 bases and 6 bases, with 18 bases remaining between them. The CDR3 extends over 17 amino acids. Germline V CDR1 and CDR2: KGHSH, LQKENI.

V is TRBV30 and J is TRBJ1-2, with D maybe TRBD1 (5 bases). V shed 1 base and J shed 4 bases, with 13 bases lying between them. Germline-derived CDR1 and CDR2 are GTSNPN and SVGIG (reference sequence). This CDR3 is 14 amino acids long. The CDR3 region has the DNA TGTGCCTGGAGTGCCCTCGGGGGAAGCTATGGCTACACCTTC. Amino acids: CAWSALGGSYGYTF.